These 16 T cell receptor beta chains were sequenced from one sample in a study of cytomegalovirus exposure and HLA in healthy donors. PCR amplification relied on 60 Vbeta primers (plus 13 Jbeta primers). Sequencing was performed with immunoSEQ multiplex PCR; in TCRdb, only in-frame clones are kept and a portion is missing. Of roughly 160,000 clones listed, about 80% were seen once; the top ten hold roughly 10%. Sequences were obtained from PBMCs. The source is a man aged 18 to 35 in good health and CMV-seropositive.

CDR3 in DNA: TGCGCCAGCAGCTCCAGCGACCAAGTCGGTAGTGAGCAGTTCTTC. The encoded protein is CASSSSDQVGSEQFF. This sequence joins TRBV5-1 and TRBJ2-1; no clear D gene. The CDR3 is 15 amino acids. Germline-derived CDR1 and CDR2 are SGHRS and YFSETQ. Trimming shortened V by 3 bases and J by 9 bases, and 19 bases separated the two germline ends.

This clone was recorded a few times. The chain links TRBV30 to TRBJ1-6; 11 nucleotides agree with TRBD1. Germline values: CDR1 GTSNPN, CDR2 SVGIG (reference sequence). The CDR3 is 19 residues long. J was trimmed by 6 bases and V by 5 bases; bases with no gene match: 18. DNA of the CDR3: TGTGCCTGGTTGCCAAACTATTCCGGGACAGGGGGTGGTAATTCACCCCTCCACTTT. Translation: CAWLPNYSGTGGGNSPLHF.

The chain links TRBV18 to TRBJ2-1; D is unresolved. Deletions cut 0 bases from V and 10 bases from J, with 13 bases between. The CDR3 covers 14 residues. Germline V CDR1 and CDR2: KGHSH, LQKENI. As DNA, the CDR3 is TGTGCCAGCTCACCACCGAACTCCCCTTCGGAGCAGTTCTTC. Translated, it gives CASSPPNSPSEQFF.

The chain employs TRBV5-4 and TRBJ2-7; the D gene is possibly TRBD1 (6 bases). V lost 4 bases and J 0 bases, leaving 14 bases between the germline ends. This CDR3 spans 15 amino acids. Per the germline V gene, CDR1 is SGHNT and CDR2 is YYREEE (reference sequence). CDR3 region: CASSGSWGRSYEQYF. DNA of the CDR3: TGTGCCAGCAGCGGGAGCTGGGGGCGCTCCTACGAGCAGTACTTC.

The genes are TRBV19 and TRBJ2-7; maybe TRBD2 (6 bases). Per the germline V gene, CDR1 is LNHDA and CDR2 is SQIVND (reference sequence). The V gene lost 6 bases and the J gene lost 2 bases, with 11 bases spanning the gap. This CDR3 has 13 amino acids. Here the CDR3 reads CASRNSGAYEQYF. CDR3 sequence (DNA): TGTGCCAGTAGAAATTCGGGAGCCTACGAGCAGTACTTC.

The rearrangement uses TRBV19 and TRBJ1-6; possible D gene TRBD1, 6 bases. The CDR3 totals 14 residues. In germline, CDR1 is LNHDA, CDR2 SQIVND (reference sequence). V lost 5 bases and J 8 bases, leaving 13 bases between the germline ends. Here the CDR3 reads CASSYRVEDSPLHF. DNA for the CDR3: TGTGCCAGTAGTTACAGGGTAGAGGATTCACCCCTCCACTTT.

The chain has TRBV4-1 and TRBJ2-3; the match to TRBD1 covers 7 bases. The CDR3 covers 16 residues. The V segment lost 2 bases and the J segment 4 bases; nucleotides outside the gene matches: 9. CDR1 and CDR2 (germline): MGHRA, YSYEKL. In DNA, the CDR3 is TGCGCCAGCAGCCAAACTACAGGGGATTCTGCAGATACGCAGTATTTT. Amino acid sequence: CASSQTTGDSADTQYF.

J is TRBJ2-3 and V is TRBV9; possibly TRBD1 for D (5 bases). Germline V gene data show CDR1 as SGDLS and CDR2 as YYNGEE. V was trimmed by 3 bases and J by 2 bases, leaving 10 bases between them. The CDR3 totals 14 residues. The CDR3 DNA follows: TGTGCCAGCAGCGCCCAGACAGCCACAGATACGCAGTATTTT. Residues: CASSAQTATDTQYF. Variable domain in full (rest from reference TRBV9 and TRBJ2-3): DSGVTQTPKHLITATGQRVTLRCSPRSGDLSVYWYQQSLDQGLQFLIQYYNGEERAKGNILERFSAQQFPDLHSELNLSSLELGDSALYFCASSAQTATDTQYFGPGTRLTVL.

The chain's CDR3 is CSVEVGGTDTQYF. Here the CDR3 DNA reads TGCAGCGTTGAAGTCGGTGGCACAGATACGCAGTATTTT. This chain links TRBV29-1 with TRBJ2-3, with D unresolved. Germline loops: CDR1 SQVTM, CDR2 ANQGSEA. Trimming removed 1 base at V and 1 base at J, with 6 bases between. The CDR3 runs to 13 residues.

The rearrangement joins TRBV18 to TRBJ2-7, with 13 bases identical to TRBD2. CDR1 and CDR2 from the germline V gene are KGHSH and LQKENI. V shed 3 bases and J 3 bases; nucleotides not matched to a gene: 2. The CDR3 loop spans 15 amino acids. In DNA, the CDR3 is TGTGCCAGCTCACCGGGACTAGCGGGGAGCTACGAGCAGTACTTC. Its translation is CASSPGLAGSYEQYF.

The V call is TRBV12-5, the J call TRBJ2-1; 13 positions agree with TRBD2. V dropped 5 bases and J dropped 7; count of bases not matched to a gene: 11. Germline values: CDR1 LGHNT, CDR2 FRNRAP. The CDR3 spans 17 residues. CDR3 amino acids: CASGPTRTSGSFNEQFF. Written as DNA, the CDR3 is TGTGCTAGTGGTCCCACCCGGACTAGCGGGAGCTTTAATGAGCAGTTCTTC.

The rearrangement links TRBV6-6 to TRBJ1-2; maybe TRBD1 (5 bases). CDR3 length: 12 amino acids. Looked up from germline, CDR1 is MNHNY and CDR2 is SVGAGI (reference sequence). Trimming stripped 6 bases from V and 7 bases from J, with 12 bases between. CDR3 protein: CASSEQVSGYTF. CDR3 nucleotides: TGTGCCAGCAGCGAACAGGTCTCTGGCTACACCTTC.

This chain links TRBV6-1 with TRBJ2-7, with a weak D call TRBD1 (6 bases). The CDR3 loop spans 13 amino acids. V dropped 7 bases and J dropped 6 bases, with 16 bases sitting between them. The germline CDR1 and CDR2 sequences are MNHNS and SASEGT. DNA for the CDR3: TGTGCCAGCAATTGGCAGGGGTCAGGCGAGCAGTACTTC. It is translated as CASNWQGSGEQYF.

This clone was recorded a few times. The chain joins TRBV7-2 to TRBJ2-7; TRBD1 is a possible D gene (6 bases). The CDR3 contains 15 residues. V dropped 6 bases and J dropped 1 base, with 16 bases sitting between them. Germline CDR1 reads SGHTA; CDR2 reads FQGNSA. CDR3 region: CASSRVVTGSYEQYF. The CDR3 DNA is TGTGCCAGCAGTCGAGTGGTGACAGGATCCTACGAGCAGTACTTC.

This clone has more than one count but fewer than ten. This chain uses TRBV28 with TRBJ1-5; 9 bases match TRBD1. Germline values: CDR1 MDHEN, CDR2 SYDVKM. The CDR3 loop spans 16 amino acids. With 3 bases clipped from V and 3 bases from J, the junction kept 6 bases outside the gene matches. CDR3 loop: CASSLVRTGVNQPQHF. CDR3 bases: TGTGCCAGCAGTTTGGTTCGGACAGGGGTCAATCAGCCCCAGCATTTT.

This clone was seen only a few times. The chain employs TRBV27 and TRBJ2-6, with D perhaps matching TRBD1 (5 bases). The length of the CDR3 is 17 residues. V shed 3 bases and J shed 3 bases, with 15 bases lying between them. Germline loops: CDR1 MNHEY, CDR2 SMNVEV (reference sequence). This CDR3 is CASSFLAGLDGANVLTF. DNA of the CDR3: TGTGCCAGCAGTTTCCTGGCAGGGCTTGATGGGGCCAACGTCCTGACTTTC. Complete variable domain (other parts from reference TRBV27 and TRBJ2-6): EAQVTQNPRYLITVTGKKLTVTCSQNMNHEYMSWYRQDPGLGLRQIYYSMNVEVTDKGDVPEGYKVSRKEKRNFPLILESPSPNQTSLYFCASSFLAGLDGANVLTFGAGSRLTVL.